This record covers a single T cell receptor beta chain. The antigen is not known. Use of 60 Vbeta and 13 Jbeta primers characterized the PCR. Clones were sequenced by immunoSEQ multiplex PCR, and TCRdb holds only the in-frame ones, with some missing. This table has 95,000 to 150,000 clones, approximately 72% appearing once. This sample is drawn from a study of cytomegalovirus exposure and HLA in healthy donors. General observations from the study: Sequencing likely generated an artifact that appeared as a cluster of highly shared sequence variants. In a later analysis, HLA-associated beta chains showed higher expansion and lower generation probabilities than comparable chains. Prediction of most subjects' HLA-A and HLA-B alleles by TCR beta sequences was reportedly accurate. Per a prior analysis, the majority of TCR beta V segments were productive roughly 90% or roughly 30% of the time.

The germline V gene encodes CDR1 SGHVS and CDR2 FNYEAQ. The CDR3 totals 14 residues. V was shortened by 5 bases and J by 2 bases, with 9 bases between the two germline ends. The TCR comes from a young man in good health and CMV-seronegative. The specimen was PBMCs. This chain uses TRBV7-6 with TRBJ2-2, with D tentatively TRBD1 (7 bases). The CDR3 nucleotides are TGTGCCAGCAGCCAGGGGGGAAACACCGGGGAGCTGTTTTTT. Residues: CASSQGGNTGELFF.